The next 15 T cell receptor beta chains were all read from a single sample in a study of shared clonotypes between healthy human individuals. Libraries were prepared by immunoSEQ multiplex PCR; TCRdb keeps only in-frame clonotypes and omits some of them. The table has roughly 1,600,000 clones, just under 99% seen once. The specimen was naive CD4+ T cells sorted from blood. Subset described: CD45RA+ positively selected. Source of these receptors: a man aged 25-45 years in good health.

CDR3 nucleotide sequence: TGTGCCAGCTCAGCGGGACAGGGGAATGAGCAGTTCTTC. It translates to CASSAGQGNEQFF. J is TRBJ2-1 and V is TRBV18, with 10 bases identical to TRBD1. With 5 bases clipped from V and 7 bases from J, the junction kept 2 bases outside the gene matches. Germline CDR1 and CDR2: KGHSH and LQKENI. The CDR3 loop spans 13 amino acids.

The chain has TRBV9 and TRBJ2-7; 10 bases match TRBD2. CDR3 length equals 14 residues. V lost 4 bases to trimming and J lost 3 bases; unmatched junction nucleotides: 4. Germline V gene lookup returns CDR1 SGDLS and CDR2 YYNGEE. CDR3 amino acids: CASSRTSGHYEQYF. DNA for the CDR3: TGTGCCAGCAGCAGGACTAGCGGCCACTACGAGCAGTACTTC.

With respect to this clone: Distinct nucleotide sequences in the sample also encode this CDR3. The chain uses TRBV2 and TRBJ2-7; D not certain. CDR1 and CDR2 (germline): SNHLY, FYNNEI. The CDR3 totals 13 residues. Trimming removed 2 bases at V and 6 bases at J, with 11 bases between. The CDR3 bases are TGTGCCAGCAGTGAATTTCCAGGACGCGAGCAGTACTTC. It is translated as CASSEFPGREQYF.

This clone was counted a single time. The chain combines TRBV27 with TRBJ2-3; 7 nucleotides line up with TRBD1. The germline V gene has CDR1 MNHEY and CDR2 SMNVEV (reference sequence). The CDR3 extends over 14 amino acids. The V and J ends lost 5 bases and 5 bases, in that order; junction bases with no gene match: 7. Here the CDR3 DNA reads TGTGCCAGCAGTGCAACAGGGGTTCAAGATACGCAGTATTTT. Translating it yields CASSATGVQDTQYF.

The genes are TRBV7-6 and TRBJ2-2; D is unresolved. The CDR3 has 16 residues. Germline V gives CDR1 SGHVS, CDR2 FNYEAQ. Trimming removed 5 bases from V and 0 bases from J, with 13 bases in between. CDR3 amino acids: CASSRRQLANTGELFF. The CDR3 DNA sequence: TGTGCCAGCAGCAGACGGCAACTCGCGAACACCGGGGAGCTGTTTTTT.

The chain is built from TRBV28 and TRBJ2-1; D unclear. The CDR3 extends over 12 amino acids. Deletions cut 1 base from V and 13 bases from J, with 11 bases between. Germline lookup yields CDR1 MDHEN and CDR2 SYDVKM. The CDR3 DNA is TGTGCCAGCAGTTTATTGAGCTGGCGCCAGTTCTTC. This codes for CASSLLSWRQFF.

V is TRBV7-2 and J is TRBJ2-6; D remains ambiguous. Germline lookup yields CDR1 SGHTA and CDR2 FQGNSA. The CDR3 sequence is 12 residues long. Trimming removed 9 bases at V and 2 bases at J, with 5 bases between. The chain's CDR3 is CASAAGANVLTF. The CDR3 region has the DNA TGTGCCAGTGCTGCTGGGGCCAACGTCCTGACTTTC.

This clone was recorded only once. The chain carries TRBV28 and TRBJ1-4; weak D call: TRBD1 (5 bases). Trimming shortened V by 6 bases and J by 7 bases, and 15 bases separated the two germline ends. Germline V gene data show CDR1 as MDHEN and CDR2 as SYDVKM. There are 14 residues in the CDR3. The CDR3 spells CASSTGLPGEKLFF. Written as DNA, the CDR3 is TGTGCCAGCAGCACGGGACTACCAGGTGAAAAACTGTTTTTT.

The sample holds one count of this clone. This chain uses TRBV5-4 with TRBJ2-7, with no clear D. CDR3 size: 10 residues. Germline V gene sequence: CDR1 SGHNT, CDR2 YYREEE (reference sequence). V was trimmed by 4 bases and J by 3 bases, leaving 2 bases between them. Written as DNA, the CDR3 is TGTGCCAGCAGCAACTACGAGCAGTACTTC. Residues: CASSNYEQYF.

The rearrangement links TRBV2 to TRBJ1-1; D call uncertain. In germline, CDR1 is SNHLY, CDR2 FYNNEI. The CDR3 runs 14 residues. The V and J ends lost 2 bases and 4 bases respectively, with 11 bases between them. In DNA, the CDR3 is TGTGCCAGCAGTGAAAAGACTATACCCACTGAAGCTTTCTTT. Amino acids: CASSEKTIPTEAFF.

This CDR3 reads CASSELLAGVGNEQFF. The CDR3 coding sequence is TGTGCCAGCAGTGAGCTCCTAGCGGGAGTTGGGAATGAGCAGTTCTTC. The chain combines TRBV6-1 with TRBJ2-1, with 10 bases that match TRBD2. The V segment lost 3 bases and the J segment 7 bases; nucleotides outside the gene matches: 9. Germline CDR1 is MNHNS and CDR2 is SASEGT. This CDR3 has 16 amino acids.

The rearrangement uses TRBV30 and TRBJ2-3, with D unresolved. With 7 bases removed from V and 5 bases from J, the gap between germline ends came to 10 bases. CDR1 is GTSNPN and CDR2 is SVGIG in the germline V gene (reference sequence). CDR3 length: 11 residues. The DNA for the CDR3 is TGTGCCTTAAGCCAATTAGATACGCAGTATTTT. Protein sequence: CALSQLDTQYF.

The chain is built from TRBV5-1 and TRBJ2-7; maybe TRBD2 (6 bases). The V end lost 4 bases, the J end lost 1 base, and 12 bases lay between the germline ends. Germline CDR1 reads SGHRS; CDR2 reads YFSETQ. CDR3 length: 14 residues. The CDR3 nucleotides read TGCGCCAGCAGCGGATCCGGGACTTCCTACGAGCAGTACTTC. This translates into CASSGSGTSYEQYF.

The chain recombines TRBV29-1 with TRBJ2-1; tentative D call: TRBD1 (6 bases). Trimming removed 6 bases from V and 7 bases from J, with 13 bases in between. The CDR3 consists of 12 residues. Germline assignment: CDR1 SQVTM and CDR2 ANQGSEA. CDR3 amino acids: CSVSIQGNEQFF. The CDR3 bases are TGCAGCGTCTCCATCCAGGGGAATGAGCAGTTCTTC.

The J gene is TRBJ2-7, the V gene TRBV28; perhaps TRBD1 as D (6 bases). The V end was cut by 6 bases, the J end by 2 bases, with 14 bases between. The length of the CDR3 is 14 residues. Germline-derived CDR1 and CDR2 are MDHEN and SYDVKM. This CDR3 is CASSKHRETYEQYF. For the CDR3, the DNA is TGTGCCAGCAGCAAACACAGGGAAACCTACGAGCAGTACTTC.